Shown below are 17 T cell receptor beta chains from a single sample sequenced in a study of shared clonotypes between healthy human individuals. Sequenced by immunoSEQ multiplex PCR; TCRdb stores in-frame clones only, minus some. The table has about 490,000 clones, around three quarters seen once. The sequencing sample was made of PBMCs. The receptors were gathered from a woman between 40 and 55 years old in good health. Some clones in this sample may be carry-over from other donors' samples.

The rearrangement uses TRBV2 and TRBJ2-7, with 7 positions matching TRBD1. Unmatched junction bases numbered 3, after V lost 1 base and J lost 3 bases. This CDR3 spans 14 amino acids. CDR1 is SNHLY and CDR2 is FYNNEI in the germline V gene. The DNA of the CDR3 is TGTGCCAGCAGTGAAGGACAGGGAGTCTACGAGCAGTACTTC. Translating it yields CASSEGQGVYEQYF.

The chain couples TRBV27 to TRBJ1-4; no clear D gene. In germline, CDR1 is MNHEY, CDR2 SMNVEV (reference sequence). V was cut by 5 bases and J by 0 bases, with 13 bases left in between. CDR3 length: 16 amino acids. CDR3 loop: CASSRLGPATNEKLFF. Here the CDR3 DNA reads TGTGCCAGCAGTCGGTTGGGTCCCGCAACTAATGAAAAACTGTTTTTT.

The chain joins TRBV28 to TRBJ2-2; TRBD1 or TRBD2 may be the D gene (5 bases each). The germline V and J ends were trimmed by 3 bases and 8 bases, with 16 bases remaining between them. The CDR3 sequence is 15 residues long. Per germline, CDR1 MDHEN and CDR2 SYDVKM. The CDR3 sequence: CASSFARGRTGELFF. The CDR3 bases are TGTGCCAGCAGTTTCGCTAGGGGACGGACAGGGGAGCTGTTTTTT.

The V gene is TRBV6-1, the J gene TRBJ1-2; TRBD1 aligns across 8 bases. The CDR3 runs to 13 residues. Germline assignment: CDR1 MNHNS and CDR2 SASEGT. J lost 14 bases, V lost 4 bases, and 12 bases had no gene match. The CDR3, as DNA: TGTGCCAGCAGTGGTGGGACAGGTCGGCCGGGGACCTTC. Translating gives CASSGGTGRPGTF.

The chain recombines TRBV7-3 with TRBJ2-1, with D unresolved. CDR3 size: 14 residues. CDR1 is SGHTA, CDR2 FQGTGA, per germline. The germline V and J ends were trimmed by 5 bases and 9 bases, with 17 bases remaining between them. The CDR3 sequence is CASSPYGVVSEQFF. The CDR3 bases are TGTGCCAGCAGCCCCTATGGAGTTGTGAGTGAGCAGTTCTTC.

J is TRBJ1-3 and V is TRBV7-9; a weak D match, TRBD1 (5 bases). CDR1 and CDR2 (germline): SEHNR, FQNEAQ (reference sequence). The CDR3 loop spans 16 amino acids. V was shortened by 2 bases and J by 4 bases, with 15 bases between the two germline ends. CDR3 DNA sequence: TGTGCCAGCAGCTTATATCAGGGCTCCTTGGGAAACACCATATATTTT. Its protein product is CASSLYQGSLGNTIYF.

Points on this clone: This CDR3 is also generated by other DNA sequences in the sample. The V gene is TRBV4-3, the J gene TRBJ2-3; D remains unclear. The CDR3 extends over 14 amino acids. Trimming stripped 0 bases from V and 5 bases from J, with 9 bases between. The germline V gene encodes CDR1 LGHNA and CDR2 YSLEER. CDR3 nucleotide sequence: TGCGCCAGCAGCCAAGATCCTCGTGGAGATACGCAGTATTTT. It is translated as CASSQDPRGDTQYF.

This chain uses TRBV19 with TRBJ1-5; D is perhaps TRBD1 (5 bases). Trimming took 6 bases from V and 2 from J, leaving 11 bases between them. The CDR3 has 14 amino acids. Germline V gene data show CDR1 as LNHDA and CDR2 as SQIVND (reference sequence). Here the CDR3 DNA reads TGTGCCAGTAGGGGGCAGGCGGGCAATCAGCCCCAGCATTTT. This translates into CASRGQAGNQPQHF.

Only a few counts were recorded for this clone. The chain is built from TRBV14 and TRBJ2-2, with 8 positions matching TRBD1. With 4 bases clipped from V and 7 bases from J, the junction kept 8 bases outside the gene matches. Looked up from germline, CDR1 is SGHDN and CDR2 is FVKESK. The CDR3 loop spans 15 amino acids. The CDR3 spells CASSRDRTRGGELFF. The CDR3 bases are TGTGCCAGCAGCCGGGACAGGACCAGGGGCGGGGAGCTGTTTTTT. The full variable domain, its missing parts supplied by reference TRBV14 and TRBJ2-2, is EAGVTQFPSHSVIEKGQTVTLRCDPISGHDNLYWYRRVMGKEIKFLLHFVKESKQDESGMPNNRFLAERTGGTYSTLKVQPAELEDSGVYFCASSRDRTRGGELFFGEGSRLTVL.

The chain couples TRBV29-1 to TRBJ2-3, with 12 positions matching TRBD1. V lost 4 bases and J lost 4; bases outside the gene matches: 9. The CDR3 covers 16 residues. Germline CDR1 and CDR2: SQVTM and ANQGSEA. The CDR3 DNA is TGCAGCGTTGTGGGGACAGGGGGCGCGGTCGCAGATACGCAGTATTTT. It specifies CSVVGTGGAVADTQYF.

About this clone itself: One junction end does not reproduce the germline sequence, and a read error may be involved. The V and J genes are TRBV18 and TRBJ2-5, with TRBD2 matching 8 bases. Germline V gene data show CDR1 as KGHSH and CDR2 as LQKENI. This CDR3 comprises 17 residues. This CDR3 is CASSLGVGGRIQKTQYF. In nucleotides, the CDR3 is TGTGCCAGCTCACTTGGGGTCGGCGGGAGGATCCAAAAGACCCAGTACTTC.

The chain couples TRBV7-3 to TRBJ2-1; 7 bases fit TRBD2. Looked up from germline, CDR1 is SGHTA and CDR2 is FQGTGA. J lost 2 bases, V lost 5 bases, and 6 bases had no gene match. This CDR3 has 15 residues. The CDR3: CASSPGGSPYNEQFF. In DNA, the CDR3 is TGTGCCAGCAGCCCGGGAGGAAGTCCCTACAATGAGCAGTTCTTC.

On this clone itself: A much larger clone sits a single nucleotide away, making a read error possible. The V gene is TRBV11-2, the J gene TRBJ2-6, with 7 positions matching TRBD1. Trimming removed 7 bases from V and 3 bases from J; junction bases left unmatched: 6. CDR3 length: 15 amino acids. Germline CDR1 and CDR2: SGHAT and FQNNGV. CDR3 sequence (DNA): TGTGCCAGCAACCCAGACAGGGTTGGGGCCAACGTCCTGACTTTC. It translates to CASNPDRVGANVLTF.

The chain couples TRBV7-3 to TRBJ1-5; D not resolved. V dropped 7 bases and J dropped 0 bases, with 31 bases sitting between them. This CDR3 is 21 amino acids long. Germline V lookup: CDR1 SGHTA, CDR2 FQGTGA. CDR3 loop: CASNPSLVDGKKRYSNQPQHF. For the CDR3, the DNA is TGTGCCAGCAACCCCTCGCTGGTCGACGGGAAAAAGAGGTATAGCAATCAGCCCCAGCATTTT.

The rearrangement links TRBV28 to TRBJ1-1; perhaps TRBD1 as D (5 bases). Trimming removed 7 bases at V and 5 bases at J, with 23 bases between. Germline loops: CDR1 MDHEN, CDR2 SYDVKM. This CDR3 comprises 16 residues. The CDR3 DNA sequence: TGTGCCAGCACCATGTCGGGGTTCTGGGGGGTTACTGAAGCTTTCTTT. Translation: CASTMSGFWGVTEAFF.

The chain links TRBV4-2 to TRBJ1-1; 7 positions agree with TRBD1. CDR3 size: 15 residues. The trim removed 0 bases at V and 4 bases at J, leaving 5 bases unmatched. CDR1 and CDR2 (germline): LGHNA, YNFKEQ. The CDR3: CASSQDKGARTEAFF. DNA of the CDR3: TGTGCCAGCAGCCAAGATAAGGGGGCCCGCACTGAAGCTTTCTTT.

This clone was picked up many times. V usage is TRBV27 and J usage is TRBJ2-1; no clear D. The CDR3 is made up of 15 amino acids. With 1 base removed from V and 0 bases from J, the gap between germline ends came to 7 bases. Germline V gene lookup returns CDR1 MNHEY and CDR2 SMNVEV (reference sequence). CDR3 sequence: CASSLYPLSYNEQFF. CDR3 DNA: TGTGCCAGCAGTTTATATCCCCTCTCCTACAATGAGCAGTTCTTC.